These T cell receptor beta chains were read from a single sample in a study of T cells after yellow fever vaccination. TCRdb reprocessed the 5' RACE reads with MiXCR, giving one entry per CDR3 protein. The data hold about 630,000 distinct CDR3 sequences, with 9% to 15% observed a single time. The sequencing used PBMCs, collected on the day of the yellow fever booster vaccination. The receptors originated from a man in his thirties or forties who received the YFV17D yellow fever vaccine. CDR3s include the opening cysteine and the closing phenylalanine or tryptophan. D genes are given only for firm matches. Not every row has a clone size; where given, it reads once, few, many or a size class.

clone_size	v_call	d_call	cdr3_aa
few	TRBV6-5	NA	CASSYSSELEQYF
few	TRBV20-1	NA	CSARAGSTDTQYF
many	TRBV7-9	TRBD2	CASSLGLAGGRDEQFF
few	TRBV29-1	NA	CSVESGNSNQPQHF
few	TRBV20-1	NA	CSAARGLANEQFF
NA	TRBV6-2/TRBV6-3	TRBD2	CASLREGLNDEQFF
few	TRBV28	NA	CASSPQGSGDQPQHF
few	TRBV10-3	TRBD2	CAISDKSGGGETQYF
NA	TRBV24-1	TRBD1	CATSAGTGVPGELFF
NA	TRBV28	NA	CASSLLSSEQFF
NA	TRBV7-2	NA	CASSFAGWSQETQYF
NA	TRBV28	NA	CASKWGPNEQYF
NA	TRBV4-3	NA	CASSQDDGAYEQYF
NA	TRBV9	NA	CASSVELGEAFF
NA	TRBV29-1	TRBD1	CSVNPGTANYGYTF
NA	TRBV15	TRBD1	CATSNPVGQGMRNEQFF
few	TRBV20-1	NA	CSAPGFTSYNEQFF
few	TRBV12-3/TRBV12-4	TRBD1	CASSDRGRMRETQYF
few	TRBV29-1	NA	CSVGPRSQTQYF
NA	TRBV27	NA	CASSYLGDYNEQFF
NA	TRBV15	TRBD1	CATSRGQGPTTGELFF
NA	TRBV20-1	TRBD1	CSALIRQGFNSPLHF
few	TRBV7-2	NA	CASTLGLSEQYF
NA	TRBV18	NA	CASSQNTDTEAFF
NA	TRBV15	NA	CATRSQEGAVLFNSPLHF
many	TRBV29-1	TRBD2	CSVVPGHGRYNEQFF
few	TRBV9	TRBD1	CASSLSTGENEKLFF
NA	TRBV5-4	TRBD2	CASSFSGTSGLAGSYNEQFF
few	TRBV20-1	NA	CSAPLEARPYEQYF
few	TRBV2	NA	CASSVSTDSPLHF
few	TRBV5-1	NA	CASTTGVNNGYTF
few	TRBV6-1	NA	CASRNKLGETQYF
NA	TRBV25-1	NA	CASSHELPETQYF